Shown below are 5 T cell receptor beta chains from a single sample sequenced in a study of T cells after yellow fever vaccination. TCRdb re-derived calls from the 5' RACE reads in MiXCR, one entry per CDR3 protein. Found here are 500,000 to 650,000 distinct CDR3 sequences, approximately 13% of them singletons; the top ten hold 14% to 15%. The specimen was PBMCs, collected on the day of the yellow fever booster vaccination. The receptor source for this set is a man aged 25 to 45 who received the YFV17D yellow fever vaccine.

The chain links TRBV20-1 to TRBJ2-2; maybe TRBD2 (6 bases). V was pared by 2 bases and J by 7 bases, with 11 bases between. Per germline, CDR1 DFQATT and CDR2 SNEGSKA (reference sequence). CDR3 length: 13 amino acids. CDR3 region: CSARSGRNGELFF. The DNA of the CDR3 is TGCAGTGCTAGATCAGGGAGGAACGGGGAGCTGTTTTTT.

This clonotype was seen more than once but under ten times. The chain recombines TRBV4-2 with TRBJ1-1, with D possibly matching TRBD1 (5 bases). Trimming took off 0 bases at V and 3 bases at J, with 8 bases between the two ends. Per the germline V gene, CDR1 is LGHNA and CDR2 is YNFKEQ. The CDR3 is made up of 14 amino acids. The CDR3 reads CASSQELGDTEAFF. The CDR3 DNA reads as TGTGCCAGCAGCCAAGAATTGGGGGACACTGAAGCTTTCTTT.

This clonotype was recorded many times. The rearrangement joins TRBV7-2 to TRBJ2-1, with 7 bases aligning to TRBD2. Germline CDR1 reads SGHTA; CDR2 reads FQGNSA. V lost 1 base to trimming and J lost 8 bases; unmatched junction nucleotides: 8. The CDR3 totals 15 residues. This CDR3 reads CASSLVVGGPDEQFF. The CDR3 region has the DNA TGTGCCAGCAGCTTAGTAGTGGGAGGGCCGGATGAGCAGTTCTTC. Full variable domain (remainder filled in from reference TRBV7-2 and TRBJ2-1): GAGVSQSPSNKVTEKGKDVELRCDPISGHTALYWYRQSLGQGLEFLIYFQGNSAPDKSGLPSDRFSAERTGGSVSTLTIQRTQQEDSAVYLCASSLVVGGPDEQFFGPGTRLTVL.

The J gene is TRBJ2-1, the V gene TRBV20-1, with TRBD2 matching 8 bases. The CDR3 is 13 amino acids. Trimming took 2 bases from V and 7 from J; bases not matched to a gene: 4. The germline CDR1 and CDR2 sequences are DFQATT and SNEGSKA (reference sequence). The CDR3 here is CSARWSGRNEQFF. CDR3 sequence (DNA): TGCAGTGCTAGATGGAGCGGGAGAAATGAGCAGTTCTTC.

The sample holds a few counts of this clonotype. The genes are TRBV27 and TRBJ1-5; the D is unclear. Germline values: CDR1 MNHEY, CDR2 SMNVEV (reference sequence). V was clipped by 6 bases and J by 3 bases, with 15 bases between them. CDR3 length: 15 residues. CDR3 in DNA: TGTGCCAGCAGAGAGGCGGAGGTTTCCAATCAGCCCCAGCATTTT. Protein: CASREAEVSNQPQHF.